This T cell receptor beta chain was recovered during a study of human T cells and chemical hapten exposure. This clonotype has ten or more counts. Time point reported: patch test 1, 2 weeks after DPC sensitization. The treatment is: therapeutic diphenylcyclopropenone sensitization with weekly scalp DPC. The CDR3 runs to 15 residues. Germline lookup yields CDR1 SEHNR and CDR2 FQNEAQ (reference sequence). The V end was cut by 2 bases, the J end by 5 bases, with 13 bases between. In TCRdb, the RACE reads were re-called with MiXCR into one record per CDR3 protein. Counted here are more than 95,000 distinct CDR3 sequences, over 10% occurring once; the ten biggest clones make up 1.4%.

J is TRBJ2-1 and V is TRBV7-9; D unclear. The sequenced sample was whole blood, obtained in connection with sensitization to the hapten diphenylcyclopropenone (DPC). This receptor was identified in a woman between 50 and 59 years old with alopecia areata. Some clones in this sample may be carry-over from other donors' samples. CDR3 protein: CASSLIWLEDNEQFF. The DNA for the CDR3 is TGTGCCAGCAGCTTAATATGGCTAGAGGACAATGAGCAGTTCTTC.